This section outlines one TCR beta chain sequence together with its context. This CDR3 has 16 residues. Germline V lookup: CDR1 SGHDT, CDR2 YYEEEE. With 1 base removed from V and 1 base from J, the gap between germline ends came to 13 bases. In the original analysis: Estimation of nucleated cell counts was performed using reference gene primer amplification. Profiling relied on immunoSEQ multiplex PCR, and the TCRdb table lists in-frame clones only, not all of them. That table is the source of V, J and clone size, and D and trimming were worked out from the DNA. The table lists some 200,000 clones, 82% of them singletons. The sample comes from a study of blood T cell repertoires in COVID-19. Study details: Samples representing acute and convalescent COVID-19 were sourced from the United States, Italy and Spain. Sample material is recorded as cDNA or gDNA derived from T cells, B-cell-depleted T cells, or PBMCs.

J is TRBJ2-3 and V is TRBV5-6; D perhaps matches TRBD1 (6 bases). The receptor comes from a middle-aged woman with acute or convalescent COVID-19. Material for sequencing was peripheral blood. The CDR3 bases are TGTGCCAGCAGCTTGTCCCACAGGGAGCGCACAGATACGCAGTATTTT. Translated: CASSLSHRERTDTQYF.